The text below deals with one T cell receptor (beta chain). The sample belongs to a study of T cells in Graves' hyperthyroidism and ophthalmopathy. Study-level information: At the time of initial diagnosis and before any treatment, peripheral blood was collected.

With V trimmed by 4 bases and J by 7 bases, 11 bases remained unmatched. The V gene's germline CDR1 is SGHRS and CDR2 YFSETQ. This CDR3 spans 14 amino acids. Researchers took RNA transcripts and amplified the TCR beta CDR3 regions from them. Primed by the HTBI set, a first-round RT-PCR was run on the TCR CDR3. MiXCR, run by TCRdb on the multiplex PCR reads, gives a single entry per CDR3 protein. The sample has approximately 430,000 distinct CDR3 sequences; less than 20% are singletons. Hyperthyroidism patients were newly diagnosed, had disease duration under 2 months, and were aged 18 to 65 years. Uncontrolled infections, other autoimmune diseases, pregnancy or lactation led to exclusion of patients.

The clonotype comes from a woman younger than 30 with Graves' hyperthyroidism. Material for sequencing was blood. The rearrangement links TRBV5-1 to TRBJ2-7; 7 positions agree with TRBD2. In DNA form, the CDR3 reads TGCGCCAGCAGCGCCGGGACTAAGGGAGGGGAGCAGTACTTC. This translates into CASSAGTKGGEQYF.